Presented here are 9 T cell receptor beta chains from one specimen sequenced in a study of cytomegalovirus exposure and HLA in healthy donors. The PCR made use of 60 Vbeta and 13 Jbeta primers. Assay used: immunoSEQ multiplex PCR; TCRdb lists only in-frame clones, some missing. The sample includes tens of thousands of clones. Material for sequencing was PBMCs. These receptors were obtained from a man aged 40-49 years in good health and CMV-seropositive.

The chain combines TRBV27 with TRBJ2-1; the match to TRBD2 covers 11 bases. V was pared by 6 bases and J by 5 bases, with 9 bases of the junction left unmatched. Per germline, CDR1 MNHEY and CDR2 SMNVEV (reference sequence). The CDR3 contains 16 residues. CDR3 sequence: CASRRSGRDRDNEQFF. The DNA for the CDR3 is TGTGCCAGCAGACGTAGCGGGAGGGACAGGGACAATGAGCAGTTCTTC.

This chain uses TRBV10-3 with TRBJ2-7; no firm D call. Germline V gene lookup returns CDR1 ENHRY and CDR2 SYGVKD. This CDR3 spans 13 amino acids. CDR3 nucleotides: TGTGCTTTCGGTTTATCTTTCTCCTACGAGCAGTACTTC. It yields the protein CAFGLSFSYEQYF.

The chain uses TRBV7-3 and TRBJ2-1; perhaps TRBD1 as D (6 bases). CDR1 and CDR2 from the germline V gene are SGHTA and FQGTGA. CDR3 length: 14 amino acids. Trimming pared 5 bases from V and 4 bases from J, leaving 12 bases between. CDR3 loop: CASSPNGQYNEQFF. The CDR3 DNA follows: TGTGCCAGCAGCCCTAACGGACAGTACAATGAGCAGTTCTTC.

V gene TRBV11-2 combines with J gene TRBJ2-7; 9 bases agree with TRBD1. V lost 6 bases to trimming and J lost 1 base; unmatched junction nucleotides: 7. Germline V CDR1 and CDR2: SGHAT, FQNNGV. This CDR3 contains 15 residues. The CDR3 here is CASRGKTGGSYEQYF. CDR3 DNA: TGTGCCAGCAGGGGTAAGACAGGGGGGTCCTACGAGCAGTACTTC.

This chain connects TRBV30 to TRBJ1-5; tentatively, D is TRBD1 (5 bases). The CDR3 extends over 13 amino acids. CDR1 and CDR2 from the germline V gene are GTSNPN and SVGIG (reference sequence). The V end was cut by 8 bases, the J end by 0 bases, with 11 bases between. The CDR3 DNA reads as TGTGCCCTTCAAGGGGATAGCAATCAGCCCCAGCATTTT. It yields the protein CALQGDSNQPQHF.

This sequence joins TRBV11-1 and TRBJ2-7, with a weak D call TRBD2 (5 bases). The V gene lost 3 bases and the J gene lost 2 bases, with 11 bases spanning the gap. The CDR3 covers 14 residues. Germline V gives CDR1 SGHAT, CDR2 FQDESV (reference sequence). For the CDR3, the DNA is TGTGCCAGCAGCTTCGCGGGCTACCCCTACGAGCAGTACTTC. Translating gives CASSFAGYPYEQYF.

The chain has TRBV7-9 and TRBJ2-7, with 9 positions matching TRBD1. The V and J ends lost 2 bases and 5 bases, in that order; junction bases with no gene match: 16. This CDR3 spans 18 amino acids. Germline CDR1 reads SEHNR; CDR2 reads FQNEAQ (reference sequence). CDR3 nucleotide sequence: TGTGCCAGCAGCTTACGCGGGACAGGGTTGTGGACGAGAGACGAGCAGTACTTC. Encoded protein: CASSLRGTGLWTRDEQYF.

The CDR3 protein is CASSQGIRVGTDTQYF. CDR3 sequence (DNA): TGCGCCAGCAGCCAAGGGATACGGGTGGGCACAGATACGCAGTATTTT. The V gene is TRBV4-1, the J gene TRBJ2-3; no reliable D call. This CDR3 has 16 amino acids. Trimming cost V 1 base and J 1 base, with 12 bases left between them. The germline V gene has CDR1 MGHRA and CDR2 YSYEKL.

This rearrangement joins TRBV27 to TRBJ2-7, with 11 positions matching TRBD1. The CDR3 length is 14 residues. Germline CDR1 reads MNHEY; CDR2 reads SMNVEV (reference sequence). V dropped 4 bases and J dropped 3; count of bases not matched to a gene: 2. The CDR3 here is CASSYGTGGYEQYF. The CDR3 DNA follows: TGTGCCAGCAGTTACGGGACAGGGGGCTACGAGCAGTACTTC.